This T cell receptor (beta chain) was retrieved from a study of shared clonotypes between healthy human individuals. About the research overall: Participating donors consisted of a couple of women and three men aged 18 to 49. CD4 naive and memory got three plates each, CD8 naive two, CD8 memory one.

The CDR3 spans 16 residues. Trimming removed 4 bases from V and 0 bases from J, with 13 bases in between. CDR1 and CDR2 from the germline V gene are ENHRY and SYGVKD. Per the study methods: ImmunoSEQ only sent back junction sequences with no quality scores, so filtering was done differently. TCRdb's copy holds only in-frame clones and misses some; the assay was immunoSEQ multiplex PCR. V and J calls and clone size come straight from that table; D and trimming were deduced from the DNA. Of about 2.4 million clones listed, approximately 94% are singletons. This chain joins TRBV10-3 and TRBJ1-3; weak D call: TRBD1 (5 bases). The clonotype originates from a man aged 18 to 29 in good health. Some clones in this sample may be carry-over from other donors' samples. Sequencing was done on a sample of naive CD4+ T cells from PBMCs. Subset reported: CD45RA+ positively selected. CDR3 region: CAISGGPSSSGNTIYF. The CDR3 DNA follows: TGTGCCATCAGTGGGGGACCGTCATCCTCTGGAAACACCATATATTTT.